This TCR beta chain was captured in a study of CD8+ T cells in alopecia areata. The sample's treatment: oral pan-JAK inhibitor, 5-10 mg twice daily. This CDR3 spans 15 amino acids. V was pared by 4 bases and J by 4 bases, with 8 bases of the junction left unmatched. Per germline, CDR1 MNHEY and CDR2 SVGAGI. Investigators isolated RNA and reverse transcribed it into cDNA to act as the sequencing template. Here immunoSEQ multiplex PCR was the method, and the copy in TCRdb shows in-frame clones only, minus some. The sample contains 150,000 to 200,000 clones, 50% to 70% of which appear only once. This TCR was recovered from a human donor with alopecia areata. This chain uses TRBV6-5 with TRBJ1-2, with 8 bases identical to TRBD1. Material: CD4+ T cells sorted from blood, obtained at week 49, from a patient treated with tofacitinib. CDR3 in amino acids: CASSSGQGLSYGYTF. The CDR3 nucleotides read TGTGCCAGCAGTTCCGGACAGGGCCTCAGCTATGGCTACACCTTC.